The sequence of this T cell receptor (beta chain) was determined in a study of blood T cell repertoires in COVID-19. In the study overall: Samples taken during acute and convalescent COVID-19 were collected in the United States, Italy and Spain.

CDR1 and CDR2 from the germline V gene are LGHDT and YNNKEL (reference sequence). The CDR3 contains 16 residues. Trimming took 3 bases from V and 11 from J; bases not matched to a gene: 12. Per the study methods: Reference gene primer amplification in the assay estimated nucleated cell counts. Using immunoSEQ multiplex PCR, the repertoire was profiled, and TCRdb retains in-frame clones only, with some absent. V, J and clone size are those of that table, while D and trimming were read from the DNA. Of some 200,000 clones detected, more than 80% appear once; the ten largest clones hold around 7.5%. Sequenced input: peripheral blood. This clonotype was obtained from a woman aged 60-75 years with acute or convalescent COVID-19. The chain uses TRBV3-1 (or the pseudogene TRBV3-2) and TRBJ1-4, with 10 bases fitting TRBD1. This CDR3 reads CASSHRQGALGQKLFF. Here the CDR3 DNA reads TGTGCCAGCAGCCATCGACAGGGGGCTCTCGGCCAGAAACTGTTTTTT.